Below are 27 T cell receptor beta chains sequenced from a single sample in a study of cytomegalovirus exposure and HLA in healthy donors. Primers included in the PCR were 60 Vbeta and 13 Jbeta primers. Only in-frame clones appear in the TCRdb table, and some are missing; sequencing was by immunoSEQ multiplex PCR. This table holds roughly 240,000 clones, approximately 78% found once. Material for sequencing was PBMCs. These receptors all stem from a boy between 10 and 17 years old in good health and CMV-seronegative.

The chain has TRBV11-3 and TRBJ2-5; 7 bases are shared with TRBD1. Germline CDR1 reads SGHNT; CDR2 reads YENEEA. Trimming at V came to 0 bases and at J to 3 bases, leaving 10 bases not matched to a gene. The CDR3 has 17 amino acids. The CDR3 is CASSLDQGVWGKETQYF. The CDR3, as DNA: TGTGCCAGCAGCTTAGATCAGGGGGTATGGGGGAAAGAGACCCAGTACTTC.

This chain links TRBV25-1 with TRBJ2-5; the D gene is possibly TRBD2 (7 bases). V lost 1 base and J 2 bases, leaving 11 bases between the germline ends. This CDR3 has 15 amino acids. The germline V gene has CDR1 MGHDK and CDR2 SYGVNS. The CDR3: CASSELGGLQETQYF. The CDR3 DNA reads as TGTGCCAGCAGTGAATTGGGGGGGCTGCAAGAGACCCAGTACTTC.

This chain joins TRBV2 and TRBJ1-2; D unresolved. The CDR3 length is 15 residues. The germline gives CDR1 SNHLY, CDR2 FYNNEI. Trimming removed 10 bases at V and 1 base at J, with 19 bases between. The CDR3 DNA follows: TGTGCCACCCACCTACTAAGTGGTGTTAACTATGGCTACACCTTC. Translation: CATHLLSGVNYGYTF. Drawing the rest from reference TRBV2 and TRBJ1-2, the complete variable domain is EPEVTQTPSHQVTQMGQEVILRCVPISNHLYFYWYRQILGQKVEFLVSFYNNEISEKSEIFDDQFSVERPDGSNFTLKIRSTKLEDSAMYFCATHLLSGVNYGYTFGSGTRLTVV.

In its sample, this clone was seen a few times. The genes are TRBV11-2 and TRBJ2-7, with TRBD1 identical over 7 bases. Per the germline V gene, CDR1 is SGHAT and CDR2 is FQNNGV. J lost 7 bases, V lost 4 bases, and 7 bases had no gene match. The CDR3 has 13 amino acids. This chain's CDR3 is CASSSRQGLEQYF. DNA of the CDR3: TGTGCCAGCAGCTCCCGACAGGGCCTGGAGCAGTACTTC.

The genes are TRBV27 and TRBJ1-2; a possible D gene is TRBD1 (6 bases). This CDR3 region has 13 residues. Germline CDR1 MNHEY, CDR2 SMNVEV (reference sequence). Trimming took 10 bases from V and 5 from J, leaving 17 bases between them. This chain's CDR3 is CATGSRRGYGYTF. For the CDR3, the DNA is TGTGCCACCGGATCCCGAAGGGGGTATGGCTACACCTTC.

The genes are TRBV7-8 and TRBJ2-7, with a tentative D call TRBD2 (5 bases). This CDR3 has 14 residues. V was clipped by 5 bases and J by 6 bases, with 17 bases between them. Looked up from germline, CDR1 is SGHVS and CDR2 is FQNEAQ. The DNA for the CDR3 is TGTGCCAGCAGCCCTGAGCGGCTCTGGCGCGAGCAGTACTTC. Amino acids: CASSPERLWREQYF.

The genes are TRBV6-4 and TRBJ2-1; 9 nucleotides match TRBD2. Losses at the gene ends were 3 bases for V and 6 bases for J; bases not matched to a gene: 6. The CDR3 runs 15 residues. Per germline, CDR1 MRHNA and CDR2 SNTAGT. The CDR3 reads CASSELTSGSNEQFF. DNA for the CDR3: TGTGCCAGCAGTGAGTTGACTAGCGGCAGCAATGAGCAGTTCTTC.

J is TRBJ1-5 and V is TRBV2; D remains unclear. The CDR3 has 15 residues. CDR1 and CDR2 (germline): SNHLY, FYNNEI. V dropped 0 bases and J dropped 9 bases, with 15 bases sitting between them. CDR3 loop: CASSEAAGKYRPQHF. The CDR3 DNA reads as TGTGCCAGCAGTGAAGCAGCCGGGAAATATCGGCCCCAGCATTTT.

The genes are TRBV11-3 and TRBJ2-3, with 8 nucleotides matching TRBD2. The CDR3 contains 14 residues. V trimming: 9 bases; J trimming: 3 bases; junction bases outside the gene matches: 8. Germline loops: CDR1 SGHNT, CDR2 YENEEA. The CDR3 sequence is CASSELAGTDTQYF. CDR3 bases: TGTGCCAGTTCCGAATTAGCGGGAACAGATACGCAGTATTTT.

This clone was seen more than once but under ten times. The chain employs TRBV6-5 and TRBJ1-2; a weak D match, TRBD1 (6 bases). Per germline, CDR1 MNHEY and CDR2 SVGAGI. The V gene lost 6 bases and the J gene lost 4 bases, with 15 bases spanning the gap. The CDR3 loop spans 14 amino acids. CDR3 amino acids: CASSYTGKPYGYTF. CDR3 nucleotides: TGTGCCAGCAGCTATACAGGGAAGCCCTATGGCTACACCTTC.

This rearrangement joins TRBV4-2 to TRBJ1-6; 7 nucleotides line up with TRBD1. J was trimmed by 7 bases and V by 4 bases; bases with no gene match: 10. This CDR3 is 16 amino acids long. Germline CDR1 LGHNA, CDR2 YNFKEQ. DNA of the CDR3: TGTGCCAGCAGCCTCGCCGCCAGGGGGAGGAATTCACCCCTCCACTTT. Translating gives CASSLAARGRNSPLHF.

In this sample, this clone turned up once. The gene calls are TRBV9 and TRBJ1-5; D remains ambiguous. From germline, CDR1 is SGDLS and CDR2 YYNGEE. This CDR3 contains 16 residues. Trimming left V 4 bases short and J 2 bases short, with 16 bases between. The CDR3 DNA is TGTGCCAGCAGCCTCGGCGGGCAGGCTTGCAATCAGCCCCAGCATTTT. Protein: CASSLGGQACNQPQHF.

The V gene is TRBV10-3, the J gene TRBJ1-1; 8 bases are shared with TRBD1. The CDR3 length is 15 residues. From germline, CDR1 is ENHRY and CDR2 SYGVKD. Trimming at V came to 4 bases and at J to 2 bases, leaving 6 bases not matched to a gene. The CDR3 region is CAISGDRGTNTEAFF. In DNA, the CDR3 is TGTGCCATCAGTGGAGACAGGGGAACCAACACTGAAGCTTTCTTT.

The CDR3 spells CASGTSGRPGDEQFF. The CDR3, as DNA: TGTGCCAGCGGGACTAGCGGGAGGCCGGGCGATGAGCAGTTCTTC. This rearrangement joins TRBV27 to TRBJ2-1, with 15 bases that match TRBD2. CDR3 length: 15 amino acids. Per germline, CDR1 MNHEY and CDR2 SMNVEV (reference sequence). J lost 8 bases, V lost 8 bases, and 7 bases had no gene match.

The chain links TRBV7-9 to TRBJ1-1; D remains unclear. With 1 base removed from V and 4 bases from J, the gap between germline ends came to 7 bases. The CDR3 is 13 amino acids. Germline CDR1 is SEHNR and CDR2 is FQNEAQ (reference sequence). CDR3 amino acids: CASSLEEATEAFF. CDR3 DNA sequence: TGTGCCAGCAGCTTAGAGGAGGCCACTGAAGCTTTCTTT.

This clone was seen a single time. The CDR3 protein is CASSPQDGGFTEAFF. The CDR3 bases are TGTGCCAGCAGTCCCCAAGACGGAGGCTTCACTGAAGCTTTCTTT. The V gene is TRBV13, the J gene TRBJ1-1, with D unresolved. Per the germline V gene, CDR1 is PRHDT and CDR2 is FYEKMQ (reference sequence). The CDR3 sequence is 15 residues long. Trimming stripped 6 bases from V and 4 bases from J, with 18 bases between. Complete variable domain (other parts from reference TRBV13 and TRBJ1-1): AAGVIQSPRHLIKEKRETATLKCYPIPRHDTVYWYQQGPGQDPQFLISFYEKMQSDKGSIPDRFSAQQFSDYHSELNMSSLELGDSALYFCASSPQDGGFTEAFFGQGTRLTVV.

V is TRBV5-1 and J is TRBJ2-7; D not resolved. The CDR3 totals 14 residues. Between the trimmed V and J ends, which lost 0 bases and 0 bases, there was a span of 7 bases. Germline V lookup: CDR1 SGHRS, CDR2 YFSETQ. DNA for the CDR3: TGCGCCAGCAGCTTGGCTACGGTCTCCTACGAGCAGTACTTC. Translating it yields CASSLATVSYEQYF.

The rearrangement uses TRBV15 and TRBJ1-2; TRBD1 aligns across 12 bases. The CDR3 is 21 residues long. J gave up 6 bases and V 0 bases, and 20 bases lay outside the gene matches. Per the germline V gene, CDR1 is LNHNV and CDR2 is YYDKDF (reference sequence). CDR3: CATSRDGTGLPRDRGQDGYTF. The CDR3 DNA reads TGTGCCACCAGCAGAGATGGCACAGGGCTCCCGCGGGACAGGGGGCAAGATGGCTACACCTTC.

The J gene is TRBJ1-1, the V gene TRBV14; D is possibly TRBD1 (5 bases). The CDR3 consists of 17 residues. V gave up 0 bases and J gave up 0 bases, with 14 bases separating them. CDR1 and CDR2 from the germline V gene are SGHDN and FVKESK. CDR3 amino acids: CASSQDSLAGLNTEAFF. The CDR3, as DNA: TGTGCCAGCAGCCAAGATAGCTTAGCAGGGTTGAACACTGAAGCTTTCTTT. Looking up the rest from reference TRBV14 and TRBJ1-1 gives the full variable domain: EAGVTQFPSHSVIEKGQTVTLRCDPISGHDNLYWYRRVMGKEIKFLLHFVKESKQDESGMPNNRFLAERTGGTYSTLKVQPAELEDSGVYFCASSQDSLAGLNTEAFFGQGTRLTVV.

This clone showed up just once. This chain joins TRBV4-1 and TRBJ2-7, with 7 bases identical to TRBD2. CDR3 size: 15 residues. From germline, CDR1 is MGHRA and CDR2 YSYEKL. V trimming: 3 bases; J trimming: 1 base; junction bases outside the gene matches: 6. CDR3 bases: TGCGCCAGCAGCCAGGTATCTAGCGGATCCTACGAGCAGTACTTC. Its protein product is CASSQVSSGSYEQYF.

The genes are TRBV6-5 and TRBJ1-2; TRBD1 is a possible D gene (5 bases). With 5 bases removed from V and 8 bases from J, the gap between germline ends came to 15 bases. Looked up from germline, CDR1 is MNHEY and CDR2 is SVGAGI. The CDR3 totals 13 residues. As DNA, the CDR3 is TGTGCCAGCAGTACTTCCGGGGCGGGAGGCTACACCTTC. Translated: CASSTSGAGGYTF.

The chain links TRBV5-4 to TRBJ1-1; 7 positions agree with TRBD1. Germline V gives CDR1 SGHNT, CDR2 YYREEE (reference sequence). V lost 4 bases to trimming and J lost 5 bases; unmatched junction nucleotides: 8. CDR3 length: 14 amino acids. CDR3 nucleotides: TGTGCCAGCAGCCCCCCGTCAGGGGGTACTGAAGCTTTCTTT. It translates to CASSPPSGGTEAFF.

The rearrangement links TRBV11-3 to TRBJ1-1; D gene uncertain. CDR3 length equals 14 residues. Germline V gene lookup returns CDR1 SGHNT and CDR2 YENEEA. V was trimmed by 3 bases and J by 0 bases, leaving 8 bases between them. The CDR3 is CASSLRQMNTEAFF. CDR3 in DNA: TGTGCCAGCAGCTTGCGACAAATGAACACTGAAGCTTTCTTT.

In nucleotides, the CDR3 is TGTGCCAGTAGAAGGGACAGGGGAGGGGATGTGAACACTGAAGCTTTCTTT. Translated, it gives CASRRDRGGDVNTEAFF. This chain links TRBV19 with TRBJ1-1; TRBD1 aligns across 10 bases. J was trimmed by 0 bases and V by 6 bases; bases with no gene match: 10. The CDR3 is 17 amino acids. Germline CDR1 LNHDA, CDR2 SQIVND (reference sequence).

The J gene is TRBJ2-5, the V gene TRBV10-2; 7 bases are shared with TRBD2. The CDR3 consists of 15 residues. With V trimmed by 2 bases and J by 1 base, 4 bases remained unmatched. Per germline, CDR1 WSHSY and CDR2 SAAADI. The CDR3 nucleotides are TGCGCCAGCAGTGAGGTTTGGGGGGGCCAAGAGACCCAGTACTTC. This gives the protein CASSEVWGGQETQYF.

This chain links TRBV5-5 with TRBJ1-1, with 7 bases fitting TRBD1. The CDR3 runs to 17 residues. With V trimmed by 2 bases and J by 1 base, 11 bases remained unmatched. Germline loops: CDR1 SGHKS, CDR2 YYEKEE (reference sequence). DNA of the CDR3: TGTGCCAGCAGCTTCAGAGAAGGACAGGCGACGAACACTGAAGCTTTCTTT. Amino acid sequence: CASSFREGQATNTEAFF.

This clone turned up a few times. The V gene is TRBV29-1, the J gene TRBJ1-5; the match to TRBD1 covers 7 bases. Germline CDR1 reads SQVTM; CDR2 reads ANQGSEA. J lost 7 bases, V lost 3 bases, and 9 bases had no gene match. The CDR3 is made up of 14 amino acids. CDR3: CSVELGGAGQPQHF. The DNA for the CDR3 is TGCAGCGTTGAGCTAGGGGGCGCGGGGCAGCCCCAGCATTTT.